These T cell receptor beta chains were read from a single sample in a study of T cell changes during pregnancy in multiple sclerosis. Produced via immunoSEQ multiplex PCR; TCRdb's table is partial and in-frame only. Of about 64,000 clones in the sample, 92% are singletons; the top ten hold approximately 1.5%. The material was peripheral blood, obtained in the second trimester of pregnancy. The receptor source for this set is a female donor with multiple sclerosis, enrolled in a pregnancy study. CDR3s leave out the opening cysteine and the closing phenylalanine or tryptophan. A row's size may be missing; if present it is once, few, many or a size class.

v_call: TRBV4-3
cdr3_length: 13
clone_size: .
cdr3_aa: ASSQSSGSSYEQY

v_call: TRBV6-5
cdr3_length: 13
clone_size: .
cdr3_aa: ASSSGTGVSYEQY

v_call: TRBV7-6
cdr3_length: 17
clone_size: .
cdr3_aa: ASSLVFGMGAEFRYEQY

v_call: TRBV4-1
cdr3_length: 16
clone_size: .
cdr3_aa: ASSQEGDGGAAGNTIY

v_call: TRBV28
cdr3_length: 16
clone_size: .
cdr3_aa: ASSLAGLAGGDTDTQY

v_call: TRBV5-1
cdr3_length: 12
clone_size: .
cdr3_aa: ASSPRVTNTEAF

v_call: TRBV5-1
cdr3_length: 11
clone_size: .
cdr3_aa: ASSSQGNNEQF

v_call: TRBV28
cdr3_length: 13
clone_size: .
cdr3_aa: ASSTPAEGTNGYT

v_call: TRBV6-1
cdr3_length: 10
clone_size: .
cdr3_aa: ASGQVSGELF

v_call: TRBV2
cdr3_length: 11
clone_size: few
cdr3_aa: ASILRGPDGYT

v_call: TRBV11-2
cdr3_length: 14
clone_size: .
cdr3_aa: ASSYNLTEGYTEAF

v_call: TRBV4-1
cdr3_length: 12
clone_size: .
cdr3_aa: ASSRTQGNQPQH

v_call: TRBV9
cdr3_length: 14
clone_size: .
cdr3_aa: ASTVGASGSTDTQY

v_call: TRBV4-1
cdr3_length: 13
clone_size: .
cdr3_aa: ASSGLGTLNTEAF

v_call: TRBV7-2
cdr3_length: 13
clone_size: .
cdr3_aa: ASSLMGGRDNEQF

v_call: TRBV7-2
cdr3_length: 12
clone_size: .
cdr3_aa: ASSSSGIQETQY

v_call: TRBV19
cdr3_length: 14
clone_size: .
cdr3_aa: ASSFSFGSGANVLT

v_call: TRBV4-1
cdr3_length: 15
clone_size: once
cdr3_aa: ASSARRLAGREVTQY

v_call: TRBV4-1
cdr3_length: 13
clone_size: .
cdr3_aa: ASSQARQSGSPLH

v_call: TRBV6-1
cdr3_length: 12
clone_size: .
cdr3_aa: ASSPRGDSYGYT

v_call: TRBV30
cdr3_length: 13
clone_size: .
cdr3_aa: AWSLGTGPNQPQH

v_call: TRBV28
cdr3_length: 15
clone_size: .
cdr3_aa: ASSFPLAGEAYYEQY

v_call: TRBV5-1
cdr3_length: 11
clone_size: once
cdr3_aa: ASSSQYQETQY

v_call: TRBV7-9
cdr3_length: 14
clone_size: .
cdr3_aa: ASSRSDSATNEKLF

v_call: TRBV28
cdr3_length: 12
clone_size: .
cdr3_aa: ASSTTEGGQPQH

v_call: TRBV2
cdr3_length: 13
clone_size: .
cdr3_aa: ASTVGGSSTDTQY

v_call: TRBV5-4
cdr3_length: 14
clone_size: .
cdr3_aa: ASSLDQGRATDTQY

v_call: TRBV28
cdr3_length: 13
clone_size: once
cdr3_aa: ASTQSSGGLGEAF

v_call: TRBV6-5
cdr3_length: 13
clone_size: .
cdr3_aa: ASSYGAGGPGELF

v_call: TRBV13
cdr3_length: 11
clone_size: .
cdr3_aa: ASSHRVLGEQY

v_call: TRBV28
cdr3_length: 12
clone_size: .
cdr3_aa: ASRRTSGTVEQF

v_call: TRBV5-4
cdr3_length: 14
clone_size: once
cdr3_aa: ASSLAGLAPTYEQY

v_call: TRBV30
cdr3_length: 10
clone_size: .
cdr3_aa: AWGGLTYEQY

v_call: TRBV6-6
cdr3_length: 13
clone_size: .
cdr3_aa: ASCWSETGDTEAF

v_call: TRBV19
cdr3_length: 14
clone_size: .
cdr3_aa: ASSIFRTSADNEQF

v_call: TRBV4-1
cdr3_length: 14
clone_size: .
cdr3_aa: ASSRGGDRVTGELF

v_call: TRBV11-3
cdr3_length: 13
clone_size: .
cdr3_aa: ASSQRTGKTYEQY

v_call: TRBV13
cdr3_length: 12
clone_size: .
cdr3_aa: ASSSTGHYNEQF

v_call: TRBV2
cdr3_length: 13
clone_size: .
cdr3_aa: ASSEVGQGAYEQY

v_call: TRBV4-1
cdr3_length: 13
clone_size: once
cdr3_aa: ASSHTSGKTETQY

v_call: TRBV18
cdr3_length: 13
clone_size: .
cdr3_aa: ASSPPGQGGEKLF

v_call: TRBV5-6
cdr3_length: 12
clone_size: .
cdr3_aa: ASSYPGFIGELF

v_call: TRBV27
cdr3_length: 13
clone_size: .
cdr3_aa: ASITSGQGSYEQY

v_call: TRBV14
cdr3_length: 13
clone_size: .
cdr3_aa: ASSLLDRVNTEAF

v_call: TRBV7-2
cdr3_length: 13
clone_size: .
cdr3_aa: ASSSRGRPYNEQF

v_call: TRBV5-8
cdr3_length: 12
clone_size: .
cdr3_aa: ASSSRGGTVEAF

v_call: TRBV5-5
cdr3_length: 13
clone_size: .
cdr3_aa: ASSSGTRGVETQY

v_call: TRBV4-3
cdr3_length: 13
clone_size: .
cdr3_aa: ASSQGRGTRETQY

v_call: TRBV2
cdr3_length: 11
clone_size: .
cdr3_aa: ASRPTGETGAF

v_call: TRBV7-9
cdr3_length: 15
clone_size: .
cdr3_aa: ASGGSGSPLSYNEQF

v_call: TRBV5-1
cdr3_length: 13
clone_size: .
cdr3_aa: ASSRRGDITGELF

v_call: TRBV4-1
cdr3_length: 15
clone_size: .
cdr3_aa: ASSQDSQTGTSYEQY

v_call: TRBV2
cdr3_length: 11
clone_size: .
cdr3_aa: ASSRGDQETQY

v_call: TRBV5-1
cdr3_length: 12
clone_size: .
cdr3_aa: ASSLAIADYEQY

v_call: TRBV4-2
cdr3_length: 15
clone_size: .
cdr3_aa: ASSQASGASSYNEQF

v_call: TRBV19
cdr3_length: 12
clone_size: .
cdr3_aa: ASRILAGVGELF

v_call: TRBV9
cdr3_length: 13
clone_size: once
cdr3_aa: ASSVGGSGSFEQF

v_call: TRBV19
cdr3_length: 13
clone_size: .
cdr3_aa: ASSIAGGQSYEQY

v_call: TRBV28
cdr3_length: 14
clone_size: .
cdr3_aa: ASSRRAGNSGNTIY